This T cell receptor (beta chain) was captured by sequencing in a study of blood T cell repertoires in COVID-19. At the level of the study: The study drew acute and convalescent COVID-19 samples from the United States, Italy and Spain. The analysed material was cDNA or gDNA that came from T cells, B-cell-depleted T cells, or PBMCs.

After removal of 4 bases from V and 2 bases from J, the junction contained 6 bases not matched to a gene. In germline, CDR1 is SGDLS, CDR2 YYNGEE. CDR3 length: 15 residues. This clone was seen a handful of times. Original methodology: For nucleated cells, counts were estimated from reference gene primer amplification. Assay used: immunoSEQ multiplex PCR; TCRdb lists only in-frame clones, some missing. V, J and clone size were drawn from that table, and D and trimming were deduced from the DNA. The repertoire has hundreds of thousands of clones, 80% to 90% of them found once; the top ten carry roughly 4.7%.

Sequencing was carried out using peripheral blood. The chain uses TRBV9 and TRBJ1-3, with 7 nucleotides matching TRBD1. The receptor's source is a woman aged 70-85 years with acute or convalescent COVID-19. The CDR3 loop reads CASSSARGPGNTIYF. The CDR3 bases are TGTGCCAGCAGCTCAGCGAGGGGGCCTGGAAACACCATATATTTT.